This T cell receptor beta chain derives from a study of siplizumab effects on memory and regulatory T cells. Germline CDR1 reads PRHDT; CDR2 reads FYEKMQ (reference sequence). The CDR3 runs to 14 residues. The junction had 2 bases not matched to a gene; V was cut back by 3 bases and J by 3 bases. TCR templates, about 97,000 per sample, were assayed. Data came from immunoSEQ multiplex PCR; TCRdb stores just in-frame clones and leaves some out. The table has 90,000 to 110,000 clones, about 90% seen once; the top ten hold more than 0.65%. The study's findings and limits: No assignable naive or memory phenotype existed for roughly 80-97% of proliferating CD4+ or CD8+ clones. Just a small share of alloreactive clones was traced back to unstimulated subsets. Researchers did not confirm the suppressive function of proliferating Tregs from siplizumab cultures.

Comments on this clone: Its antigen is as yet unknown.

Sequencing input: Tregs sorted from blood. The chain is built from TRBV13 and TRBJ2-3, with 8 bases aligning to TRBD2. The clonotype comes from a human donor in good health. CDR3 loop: CASSFKRGTDTQYF. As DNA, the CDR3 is TGTGCCAGCAGCTTCAAGCGGGGGACAGATACGCAGTATTTT.